A selection of T cell receptor beta chains follows, all from one sample in a study of T-cell memory formation after mild COVID-19. TCRdb used MiXCR to reprocess the 5' RACE reads, holding one entry per CDR3 protein. The profile shows some 64,000 distinct CDR3 sequences, about 10% of them singletons. Source material: PBMCs or a T cell subset sorted from them (not recorded which). These receptor sequences come from a man aged 18 to 30 who had mild COVID-19 (a few samples of this study predate the infection). Cell type and time point are not known. Both conserved end residues are part of each CDR3. Fields, in order: V gene, clone size, J gene, D gene, CDR3 DNA, CDR3 protein. The D gene is left open where the match is weak. Size values are once, few and many counts, or a class for expanded clones, and some rows have none.

TRBV5-6	few	TRBJ2-1	.	TGTGCCAGCAGCTCAGGGAACTCCTACAATGAGCAGTTCTTC	CASSSGNSYNEQFF
TRBV23-1	many	TRBJ2-3	.	TGCGCCAGCATTACAGGGTCGAGCACAGATACGCAGTATTTT	CASITGSSTDTQYF
TRBV9	many	TRBJ2-1	.	TGTGCCAGCAGCCTTAGAGGGGGTGAGCAGTTCTTC	CASSLRGGEQFF
TRBV4-1	few	TRBJ1-3	.	TGCGCCAGCAGCCAAGCGCCAGGCTCTGGAAACACCATATATTTT	CASSQAPGSGNTIYF
TRBV5-1	few	TRBJ2-7	TRBD2	TGCGCCAGCAGCTTGGTGGCTAGCGGGGGCCCTGGCGAGCAGTACTTC	CASSLVASGGPGEQYF
TRBV7-2	many	TRBJ2-3	TRBD2	TGTGCCAGCAGCTTAGTGGCTAGCGGGGGGGATGATACGCAGTATTTT	CASSLVASGGDDTQYF
TRBV4-3	few	TRBJ1-2	TRBD1	TGCGCCAGCAGCCGAGGGGACAGGGAGTTCTATGGCTACACCTTC	CASSRGDREFYGYTF
TRBV21-1	.	TRBJ1-1	.	TGTGCCAGCAGCAAAGGGCTAGACAGGGAGGTGAACACTGAAGCTTTCTTT	CASSKGLDREVNTEAFF
TRBV11-3	few	TRBJ2-5	.	TGTGCCAGCAGCTCTTCACGTCGAGAGACCCAGTACTTC	CASSSSRRETQYF
TRBV28	few	TRBJ1-2	TRBD1	TGTGCCAGCAGTTCCGGACAGGGGGAATATGGCTACACCTTC	CASSSGQGEYGYTF
TRBV6-5	few	TRBJ1-1	.	TGTGCCAGCAGTTACGAGGTGAACACTGAAGCTTTCTTT	CASSYEVNTEAFF
TRBV7-9	.	TRBJ1-1	.	TGTGCCAGCAGCCCCACCGGCGGCGGCGGCGCTTTCTTT	CASSPTGGGGAFF
TRBV4-3	.	TRBJ2-6	.	TGCGCCAGCAGCCAAGCAGGCGCCAACGTCCTGACTTTC	CASSQAGANVLTF
TRBV19	.	TRBJ2-5	.	TGTGCCAGTAGTCCCTTCACAGGGAACCAAGAGACCCAGTACTTC	CASSPFTGNQETQYF
TRBV2	.	TRBJ1-2	.	TGTGCCAGCAACCTAGCCGGATATGGCTACATCTTC	CASNLAGYGYIF
TRBV7-9	.	TRBJ2-5	.	TGTGCCAGCAGCTTAGAGGGTTCGTGGGAGACCCAGTACTTC	CASSLEGSWETQYF
TRBV6-5	.	TRBJ2-6	TRBD1	TGTGCCAGCAGTTACGGGACAGCGATCTCTGGGGCCAACGTCCTGACTTTC	CASSYGTAISGANVLTF
TRBV5-1	.	TRBJ2-3	TRBD2	TGCGCCAGCAGCTTAGACAGCGGGGCTAGCACAGATACGCAGTATTTT	CASSLDSGASTDTQYF
TRBV6-1	.	TRBJ1-1	.	TGTGCCAGCAGTGAAGCCCGACAGAGTAAAAACACTGAAGCTTTCTTT	CASSEARQSKNTEAFF
TRBV20-1	many	TRBJ1-4	TRBD1	TGCAGTGCTAGAGAAAAACCGGGACAGGGTCCCCTGGCGCGTTATGAAAAACTGTTTTTT	CSAREKPGQGPLARYEKLFF
TRBV10-3	many	TRBJ2-3	.	TGTGCCATCAGTGTGGCAGGGAGAACAGATACGCAGTATTTT	CAISVAGRTDTQYF
TRBV13	.	TRBJ2-2	.	TGTGCCAGCAGCTTAGGGACAGTGAACACCGGGGAGCTGTTTTTT	CASSLGTVNTGELFF
TRBV5-1	medium-sized	TRBJ2-3	TRBD2	TGCGCCAGCAGCTTGTCCGGGGGGGGGACAGATACGCAGTATTTT	CASSLSGGGTDTQYF
TRBV11-2	many	TRBJ2-3	.	TGTGCCAGCAGTGTGGGCCTCGGGGAAGCAAGAACAGATACGCAGTATTTT	CASSVGLGEARTDTQYF
TRBV18	.	TRBJ1-1	TRBD1	TGTGCCAGCTCACCAAGATCCGGGACAGGGGTGAACACTGAAGCTTTCTTT	CASSPRSGTGVNTEAFF
TRBV7-3	.	TRBJ1-6	.	TGTGCCAGCGCCCTCCGGGGGGCCAGCAATTCACCCCTCCACTTT	CASALRGASNSPLHF
TRBV5-5	.	TRBJ2-1	.	TGTGCCAGCAGCTTGGCCCCGAACAATGAGCAGTTCTTC	CASSLAPNNEQFF
TRBV5-1	few	TRBJ1-5	.	TGCGCCAGCAGCTTTTCCCCTGATCAGCCCCAGCATTTT	CASSFSPDQPQHF
TRBV11-2	many	TRBJ2-1	.	TGTGCCAGCAGCTTAAGTTACAATGAGCAGTTCTTC	CASSLSYNEQFF
TRBV12-3/TRBV12-4	few	TRBJ2-5	.	TGTGCCAGCAGTTTGGGGCAGGGCCTGAACCAGTACTTC	CASSLGQGLNQYF
TRBV10-1	many	TRBJ2-5	.	TGCGCCAGCAGTGAGTCGACTCCGGCCAGCTACCAAGAGACCCAGTACTTC	CASSESTPASYQETQYF
TRBV7-2	.	TRBJ2-5	.	TGTGCCAGCAGCCCAGCCCACCAAGAGACCCAGTACTTC	CASSPAHQETQYF
TRBV5-1	many	TRBJ2-7	TRBD1	TGCGCCAGCAGCTTGTCGCAGGGGGCGACCTACGAGCAGTACTTC	CASSLSQGATYEQYF
TRBV7-9	.	TRBJ1-2	.	TGTGCCAGCAGCCTCCTTACCACCGGGGGCAGTGGCTACACCTTC	CASSLLTTGGSGYTF
TRBV20-1	few	TRBJ1-1	.	TGCAGTGCTAGAGATCCGGGGGGCACTGAAGCTTTCTTT	CSARDPGGTEAFF
TRBV11-1	once	TRBJ1-1	.	TGTGCCAGCAGCTTTGCTGTAGGACAGCAGAACACTGAAGCTTTCTTT	CASSFAVGQQNTEAFF
TRBV4-1	.	TRBJ2-5	.	TGCGCCAGCAGCCAAGTCGGGCCCTTACTCCAAGAGACCCAGTACTTC	CASSQVGPLLQETQYF